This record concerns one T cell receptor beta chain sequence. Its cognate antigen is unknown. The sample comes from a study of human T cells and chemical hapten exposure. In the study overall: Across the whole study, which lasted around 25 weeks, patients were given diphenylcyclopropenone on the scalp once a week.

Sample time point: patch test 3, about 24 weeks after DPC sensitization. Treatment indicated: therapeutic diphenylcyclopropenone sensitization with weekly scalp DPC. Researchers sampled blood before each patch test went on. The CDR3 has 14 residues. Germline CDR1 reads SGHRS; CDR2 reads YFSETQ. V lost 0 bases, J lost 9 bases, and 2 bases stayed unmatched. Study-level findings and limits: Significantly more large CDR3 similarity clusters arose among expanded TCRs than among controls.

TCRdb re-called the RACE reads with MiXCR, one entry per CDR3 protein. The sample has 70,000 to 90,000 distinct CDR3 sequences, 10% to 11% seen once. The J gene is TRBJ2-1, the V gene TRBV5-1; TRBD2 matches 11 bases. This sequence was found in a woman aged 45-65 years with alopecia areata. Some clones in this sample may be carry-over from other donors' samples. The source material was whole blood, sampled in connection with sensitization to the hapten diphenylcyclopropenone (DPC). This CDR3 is CASSLELAGVEQFF. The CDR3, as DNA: TGCGCCAGCAGCTTGGAACTAGCGGGAGTTGAGCAGTTCTTC.